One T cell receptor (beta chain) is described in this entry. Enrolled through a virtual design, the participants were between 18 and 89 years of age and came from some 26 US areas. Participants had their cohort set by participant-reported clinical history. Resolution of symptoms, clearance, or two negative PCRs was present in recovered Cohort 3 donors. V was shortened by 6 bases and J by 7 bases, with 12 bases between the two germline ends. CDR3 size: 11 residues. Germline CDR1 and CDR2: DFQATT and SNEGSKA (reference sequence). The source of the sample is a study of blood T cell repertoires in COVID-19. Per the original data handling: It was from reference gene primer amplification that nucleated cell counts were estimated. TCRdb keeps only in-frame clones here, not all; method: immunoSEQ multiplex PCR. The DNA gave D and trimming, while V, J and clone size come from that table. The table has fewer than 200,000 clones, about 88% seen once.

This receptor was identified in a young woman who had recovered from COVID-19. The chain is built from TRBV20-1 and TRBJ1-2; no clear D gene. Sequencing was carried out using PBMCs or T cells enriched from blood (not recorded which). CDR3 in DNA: TGCAGTGCCACCCGGAGGTTTGGCTACACCTTC. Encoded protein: CSATRRFGYTF.